Following are 18 T cell receptor beta chains from one sample sequenced in a study of control samples from healthy donors and cancer patients (dated by TCRdb to the early 2020s). Libraries were constructed by the immunoSEQ multiplex PCR assay. The table comes from immuneACCESS by way of TCRdb, which keeps in-frame sequences with V and J called. Part of the clones is missing from these tables; in studies checked, under half for an unresolved V gene and the rest for unknown reasons. The sample profile shows 110,000 to 150,000 clones; roughly 92% of them were found once. The biggest ten clones account for approximately 10% of the sample. The material sequenced was blood. These TCRs come from a man aged 30 to 45 in good health.

This chain uses TRBV19 with TRBJ2-7; the match to TRBD1 covers 8 bases. Trimming at V came to 6 bases and at J to 2 bases, leaving 9 bases not matched to a gene. Per germline, CDR1 LNHDA and CDR2 SQIVND (reference sequence). The CDR3 consists of 15 residues. CDR3 DNA: TGTGCCAGTAGCATTCGGACAGGGCTGGCCTACGAGCAGTACTTC. Protein product: CASSIRTGLAYEQYF.

This clone appeared a single time. The V call is TRBV27, the J call TRBJ2-1; D is perhaps TRBD2 (6 bases). V was shortened by 3 bases and J by 4 bases, with 19 bases between the two germline ends. This CDR3 has 17 amino acids. CDR1 is MNHEY, CDR2 SMNVEV, per germline (reference sequence). The CDR3 loop reads CASSFLPVLAAYNEQFF. The CDR3 DNA reads as TGTGCCAGCAGTTTTCTCCCGGTACTAGCAGCATACAATGAGCAGTTCTTC.

V and J are TRBV5-4 and TRBJ2-1, with TRBD2 matching 10 bases. This CDR3 region has 15 residues. J lost 5 bases, V lost 4 bases, and 6 bases had no gene match. The germline V gene has CDR1 SGHNT and CDR2 YYREEE (reference sequence). The CDR3 spells CASSAGLAPNNEQFF. CDR3 nucleotide sequence: TGTGCCAGCAGCGCGGGACTAGCGCCTAACAATGAGCAGTTCTTC.

This chain joins TRBV12-3 or TRBV12-4 and TRBJ1-1; D not certain. V was pared by 1 base and J by 0 bases, with 3 bases between. This CDR3 has 13 amino acids. The CDR3 bases are TGTGCCAGCAGTTTAGGGATGAACACTGAAGCTTTCTTT. The encoded protein is CASSLGMNTEAFF.

The V gene is TRBV10-1, the J gene TRBJ1-6, with D possibly being TRBD1 (6 bases). The CDR3 is 13 residues long. The germline V and J ends were trimmed by 5 bases and 6 bases, with 8 bases remaining between them. Germline loops: CDR1 WNHNN, CDR2 SYGVQD (reference sequence). The CDR3 DNA reads as TGCGCCAGCAGTCGGACAGCTAATTCACCCCTCCACTTT. This gives the protein CASSRTANSPLHF.

V and J are TRBV27 and TRBJ2-3, with no clear D. CDR1 is MNHEY and CDR2 is SMNVEV in the germline V gene (reference sequence). Trimming took 3 bases from V and 0 from J, leaving 19 bases between them. CDR3 length: 18 residues. The CDR3 is CASSLVPFVVASTDTQYF. DNA for the CDR3: TGTGCCAGCAGTTTGGTCCCCTTCGTCGTGGCCAGCACAGATACGCAGTATTTT.

A word on this clone: This CDR3 is also generated by other DNA sequences in the sample. V and J are TRBV19 and TRBJ1-1; 8 nucleotides align to TRBD1. Germline CDR1 reads LNHDA; CDR2 reads SQIVND (reference sequence). The CDR3 spans 13 residues. V trimming: 1 base; J trimming: 6 bases; junction bases outside the gene matches: 1. The CDR3 DNA sequence: TGTGCCAGTAGTATAGCAGGGGGCTCTGAAGCTTTCTTT. Amino acids: CASSIAGGSEAFF.

The rearrangement links TRBV30 to TRBJ1-4; D remains unclear. The CDR3 has 12 residues. In germline, CDR1 is GTSNPN, CDR2 SVGIG (reference sequence). Trimming shortened V by 5 bases and J by 3 bases, and 7 bases separated the two germline ends. The CDR3 region is CAWAPSNEKLFF. CDR3 DNA: TGTGCCTGGGCCCCTTCTAATGAAAAACTGTTTTTT.

The V and J genes are TRBV28 and TRBJ1-2; TRBD1 agrees at 7 bases. The germline V gene has CDR1 MDHEN and CDR2 SYDVKM. The CDR3 consists of 15 residues. V shed 4 bases and J 3 bases; nucleotides not matched to a gene: 8. The CDR3 loop is CASSSPRQGDYGYTF. The CDR3 coding sequence is TGTGCCAGCAGTTCCCCAAGACAGGGCGACTATGGCTACACCTTC.

The chain couples TRBV6-5 to TRBJ2-3, with D possibly TRBD2 on 6 matching bases. There are 14 residues in the CDR3. Per the germline V gene, CDR1 is MNHEY and CDR2 is SVGAGI. Trimming shortened V by 2 bases and J by 1 base, and 7 bases separated the two germline ends. The CDR3 DNA is TGTGCCAGCAGTTACGCGGGGCGCACAGATACGCAGTATTTT. It encodes CASSYAGRTDTQYF.

By share of the sample, this clone is large (0.1 to 1%). V gene TRBV2 combines with J gene TRBJ1-1, with a weak D call TRBD1 (5 bases). CDR3 length: 13 amino acids. Germline CDR1 SNHLY, CDR2 FYNNEI. V lost 5 bases and J lost 4, with 11 bases in between. Here the CDR3 DNA reads TGTGCCAGCAGTCCAGGGAGTGGCACTGAAGCTTTCTTT. This gives the protein CASSPGSGTEAFF.

This chain links TRBV6-5 with TRBJ1-1, with 8 bases fitting TRBD1. The CDR3 extends over 14 amino acids. Germline CDR1 and CDR2: MNHEY and SVGAGI. The junction had 4 bases not matched to a gene; V was cut back by 5 bases and J by 2 bases. The CDR3 region is CASSMTGENTEAFF. The DNA of the CDR3 is TGTGCCAGCAGTATGACAGGGGAAAACACTGAAGCTTTCTTT.

With regard to this clone: The sample contains more than one DNA sequence encoding this CDR3. The chain recombines TRBV27 with TRBJ1-5; unclear D gene. The V gene's germline CDR1 is MNHEY and CDR2 SMNVEV (reference sequence). The length of the CDR3 is 14 residues. Trimming pared 3 bases from V and 1 base from J, leaving 7 bases between. The CDR3 bases are TGTGCCAGCAGTTTCGGTGGCAGCAATCAGCCCCAGCATTTT. As protein: CASSFGGSNQPQHF.

V gene TRBV27 combines with J gene TRBJ1-4; 7 nucleotides align to TRBD1. This CDR3 region has 13 residues. The V segment lost 9 bases and the J segment 8 bases; nucleotides outside the gene matches: 9. The germline CDR1 and CDR2 sequences are MNHEY and SMNVEV (reference sequence). CDR3 in amino acids: CARRDSGPEKLFF. The CDR3 region has the DNA TGTGCCAGACGGGACAGCGGACCAGAAAAACTGTTTTTT.

J is TRBJ1-2 and V is TRBV7-2; 7 positions match TRBD1. The CDR3 runs to 14 residues. The germline V gene has CDR1 SGHTA and CDR2 FQGNSA. J lost 10 bases, V lost 6 bases, and 14 bases had no gene match. DNA of the CDR3: TGTGCCAGCAGGGCCGACAGGGTAGGGAGTCTCTACACCTTC. Translated, it gives CASRADRVGSLYTF.

The chain combines TRBV6-2 or TRBV6-3 with TRBJ1-1; perhaps TRBD1 as D (6 bases). The CDR3 has 14 residues. Trimming removed 4 bases at V and 6 bases at J, with 15 bases between. The germline V gene encodes CDR1 MNHEY and CDR2 SVGEGT. In nucleotides, the CDR3 is TGTGCCAGCAGTTCCCCGACAGGCGTCGCTGAAGCTTTCTTT. Its protein product is CASSSPTGVAEAFF.

This clone was recorded only once. This chain connects TRBV7-2 to TRBJ1-4, with D perhaps matching TRBD1 (6 bases). Germline-derived CDR1 and CDR2 are SGHTA and FQGNSA. This CDR3 spans 19 amino acids. The V end was cut by 3 bases, the J end by 0 bases, with 20 bases between. CDR3 sequence reads: CASSFRSNTGRTTNEKLFF. The CDR3 DNA reads as TGTGCCAGCAGCTTCCGCTCAAATACAGGGAGAACAACTAATGAAAAACTGTTTTTT.

J is TRBJ2-7 and V is TRBV6-5, with D perhaps matching TRBD1 (6 bases). The V end was cut by 5 bases, the J end by 2 bases, with 13 bases between. The CDR3 runs to 14 residues. Germline CDR1 MNHEY, CDR2 SVGAGI. For the CDR3, the DNA is TGTGCCAGCAGTCACAGGGCAATCACCTACGAGCAGTACTTC. Protein sequence: CASSHRAITYEQYF.